The rows below give T cell receptor beta chains drawn from one sample of a study of CD8 T cells in ankylosing spondylitis. Via MiXCR, TCRdb re-called the 5' RACE reads, giving one row per CDR3 protein. The sample yields approximately 220,000 distinct CDR3 sequences, about 10% seen once. The sequenced material came from blood, either unsorted or a sorted T cell fraction (not recorded which). These receptors all stem from a male donor with ankylosing spondylitis or in good health (not recorded which). CDR3s include the opening cysteine and the closing phenylalanine or tryptophan. A D gene is named only where the DNA matches it firmly. Clone size, where shown, is once, few, many, or a class for clones that have expanded.

v_call: TRBV6-1; j_call: TRBJ1-1; d_call: .; clone_size: .; cdr3_nt: TGTGCCAGCAGCCCCAGTGCTGCTTACACTGAAGCTTTCTTT; cdr3_aa: CASSPSAAYTEAFF
v_call: TRBV12-3/TRBV12-4; j_call: TRBJ2-1; d_call: .; clone_size: many; cdr3_nt: TGTGCCAGCAGTTTCGGACTCAGTTCCTACAATGAGCAGTTCTTC; cdr3_aa: CASSFGLSSYNEQFF
v_call: TRBV5-1; j_call: TRBJ2-2; d_call: TRBD2; clone_size: many; cdr3_nt: TGCGCCAGCAGCTTAGTACTAGCGGGGAACACCGGGGAGCTGTTTTTT; cdr3_aa: CASSLVLAGNTGELFF
v_call: TRBV3-1; j_call: TRBJ1-5; d_call: .; clone_size: .; cdr3_nt: TGTGCCAGCAGCCATTCCGACAGAAACAATCAGCCCCAGCATTTT; cdr3_aa: CASSHSDRNNQPQHF
v_call: TRBV29-1; j_call: TRBJ2-7; d_call: TRBD1; clone_size: .; cdr3_nt: TGCAGCGTTGTCCCGACAGGGGGCTACGAGCAGTACTTC; cdr3_aa: CSVVPTGGYEQYF
v_call: TRBV28; j_call: TRBJ1-2; d_call: .; clone_size: many; cdr3_nt: TGTGCCAGCAGCGACGCCGACAGTGGCTACACCTTC; cdr3_aa: CASSDADSGYTF
v_call: TRBV11-2; j_call: TRBJ2-6; d_call: .; clone_size: few; cdr3_nt: TGTGCCAGCAGCTTACTCGGGTACACGAGAGGCAACGTCCTGACTTTC; cdr3_aa: CASSLLGYTRGNVLTF
v_call: TRBV12-3/TRBV12-4; j_call: TRBJ1-2; d_call: .; clone_size: .; cdr3_nt: TGTGCCAGCAGTCAACGACAGGCACTTGACTATGGCTACACCTTC; cdr3_aa: CASSQRQALDYGYTF
v_call: TRBV20-1; j_call: TRBJ1-1; d_call: .; clone_size: many; cdr3_nt: TGCAGTGCTAGTGGCGGGGCAGGGAAAGCTTTCTTT; cdr3_aa: CSASGGAGKAFF
v_call: TRBV5-5; j_call: TRBJ2-5; d_call: TRBD1; clone_size: .; cdr3_nt: TGTGCCAGCAGGCTTGACAGGGGCGGGCAGACCCAGTACTTC; cdr3_aa: CASRLDRGGQTQYF
v_call: TRBV20-1; j_call: TRBJ2-7; d_call: TRBD2; clone_size: .; cdr3_nt: TGCTGTGCTAGACGTAGCGGGGGGGCTTCGATTGGGTACGAGCAGTACTTC; cdr3_aa: CCARRSGGASIGYEQYF
v_call: TRBV6-4; j_call: TRBJ1-5; d_call: .; clone_size: many; cdr3_nt: TGTGCCAGCAGTGTGGACCTCAATCAGCCCCAGCATTTT; cdr3_aa: CASSVDLNQPQHF
v_call: TRBV6-1; j_call: TRBJ2-5; d_call: TRBD2; clone_size: many; cdr3_nt: TGTGCCAGCAGTGAAAGTCGCGGGACTAGCGGACTGGGAGAGACCCAGTACTTC; cdr3_aa: CASSESRGTSGLGETQYF
v_call: TRBV9; j_call: TRBJ1-2; d_call: .; clone_size: few; cdr3_nt: TGTGCCAGCAGGCCCTCGAGTGGTGGCTACACCTTC; cdr3_aa: CASRPSSGGYTF
v_call: TRBV20-1; j_call: TRBJ1-1; d_call: .; clone_size: many; cdr3_nt: TGCAGTGCTAGAGATCCGACAAGGTTGGTGAACACTGAAGCTTTCTTT; cdr3_aa: CSARDPTRLVNTEAFF
v_call: TRBV28; j_call: TRBJ1-5; d_call: TRBD1; clone_size: many; cdr3_nt: TGTGCCAGCAGTCCGGGACAGGGGGTATGGAACCAGCATTTT; cdr3_aa: CASSPGQGVWNQHF
v_call: TRBV27; j_call: TRBJ1-5; d_call: .; clone_size: many; cdr3_nt: TGTGCCAGCAGTCCTACCCGGGGTACTTACAATCAGCCCCAGCATTTT; cdr3_aa: CASSPTRGTYNQPQHF
v_call: TRBV20-1; j_call: TRBJ2-1; d_call: .; clone_size: many; cdr3_nt: TGCAGTGAGCAGGGGTCCCACTCCTACAATGAGCAGTTCTTC; cdr3_aa: CSEQGSHSYNEQFF
v_call: TRBV6-1; j_call: TRBJ2-2; d_call: .; clone_size: few; cdr3_nt: TGTGCCAGCAGTGGCGGCTTCAACACCGGGGAGCTGTTTTTT; cdr3_aa: CASSGGFNTGELFF
v_call: TRBV3-1; j_call: TRBJ1-1; d_call: TRBD1; clone_size: many; cdr3_nt: TGTGCCAGCAGCCAACCCGGACAGGGGGTGGCTGAAGCTTTCTTT; cdr3_aa: CASSQPGQGVAEAFF
v_call: TRBV27; j_call: TRBJ1-2; d_call: TRBD1; clone_size: many; cdr3_nt: TGTGCCAGCAGTTCCCCGGCGCAGGGGGCTAATGGGGGCTACACCTTC; cdr3_aa: CASSSPAQGANGGYTF
v_call: TRBV5-1; j_call: TRBJ1-3; d_call: .; clone_size: many; cdr3_nt: TGCGCCAGCAGCTTGGACGGTAGCTTTGGAAACACCATATATTTT; cdr3_aa: CASSLDGSFGNTIYF
v_call: TRBV5-1; j_call: TRBJ2-7; d_call: .; clone_size: many; cdr3_nt: TGCGCCAGCAGCTTGGAAGGTTTCTACGAGCAGTACTTC; cdr3_aa: CASSLEGFYEQYF
v_call: TRBV20-1; j_call: TRBJ2-5; d_call: .; clone_size: .; cdr3_nt: TGCAGCTCTGGCCCGGCGCAGGGCCAAGAGACCCAGTACTTC; cdr3_aa: CSSGPAQGQETQYF
v_call: TRBV27; j_call: TRBJ1-1; d_call: .; clone_size: many; cdr3_nt: TGTGCCAGCAGTAATGATTATCAGGGTTCAGGGGTTCCGGGGACTGAAGCTTTCTTT; cdr3_aa: CASSNDYQGSGVPGTEAFF
v_call: TRBV30; j_call: TRBJ1-2; d_call: TRBD1; clone_size: .; cdr3_nt: TGTGCCTGGAGTCTAACCCCGGGACAGGGGAATGGCTACACCTTC; cdr3_aa: CAWSLTPGQGNGYTF
v_call: TRBV5-1; j_call: TRBJ1-6; d_call: .; clone_size: many; cdr3_nt: TGCGCCAGCAGCTTCAGTGCAGACTATAATTCACCCCTCCACTTT; cdr3_aa: CASSFSADYNSPLHF
v_call: TRBV7-9; j_call: TRBJ2-7; d_call: TRBD1; clone_size: few; cdr3_nt: TGTGCCAGCAGCTTAGCGGACAGGGCCTCCGTGCAGTACTTC; cdr3_aa: CASSLADRASVQYF
v_call: TRBV20-1; j_call: TRBJ1-1; d_call: .; clone_size: many; cdr3_nt: TGCAGTGCACCTGGACAGTTTAACACTGAAGCTTTCTTT; cdr3_aa: CSAPGQFNTEAFF
v_call: TRBV5-1; j_call: TRBJ2-5; d_call: .; clone_size: many; cdr3_nt: TGCGCCAGCAGCGCCCAAGAGACCCAGTACTTC; cdr3_aa: CASSAQETQYF
v_call: TRBV20-1; j_call: TRBJ1-5; d_call: .; clone_size: .; cdr3_nt: TGCAGTGCTACCCCCCCGCGGGGGATGGGCAATCAGCCCCAGCATTTT; cdr3_aa: CSATPPRGMGNQPQHF